Listed here are 10 T cell receptor beta chains from one sample, sequenced in a study of OX40 agonist ivuxolimab in advanced cancers. This table comes from immunoSEQ multiplex PCR, and its TCRdb copy is limited to in-frame clones, with some not included. The data contain approximately 60,000 clones, roughly 84% of them seen just once; the ten biggest clones take up around 0.7%. The sequenced sample was CD4+ or CD8+ T cells sorted from blood, obtained in a trial of the OX40 agonist ivuxolimab. The origin of the receptors is an adult with an advanced solid tumor such as melanoma, head and neck, liver or kidney cancer.

This sequence joins TRBV6-4 and TRBJ1-1; 8 bases align to TRBD1. Unmatched junction bases numbered 8, after V lost 6 bases and J lost 5 bases. There are 14 residues in the CDR3. CDR1 and CDR2 (germline): MRHNA, SNTAGT. For the CDR3, the DNA is TGTGCCAGCAGCCCGACAGGGGTTGAGACTGAAGCTTTCTTT. Translated: CASSPTGVETEAFF.

The chain has TRBV18 and TRBJ2-6, with D possibly being TRBD2 (5 bases). V dropped 3 bases and J dropped 1 base, with 13 bases sitting between them. Germline V gene lookup returns CDR1 KGHSH and CDR2 LQKENI. CDR3 length: 17 residues. In DNA, the CDR3 is TGTGCCAGCTCACCTGACTTACCGGGATCTGGGGCCAACGTCCTGACTTTC. It translates to CASSPDLPGSGANVLTF.

J is TRBJ2-7 and V is TRBV6-6; no clear D. The CDR3 runs to 14 residues. Germline V CDR1 and CDR2: MNHNY, SVGAGI (reference sequence). Trimming stripped 5 bases from V and 3 bases from J, with 14 bases between. The CDR3 nucleotides read TGTGCCAGCAGTACCTCCCAGGCCCACTACGAGCAGTACTTC. It translates to CASSTSQAHYEQYF.

This clone was recorded a few times. The V and J genes are TRBV27 and TRBJ1-1; D call uncertain. Trimming removed 5 bases from V and 8 bases from J, with 12 bases in between. This CDR3 contains 12 residues. The V gene's germline CDR1 is MNHEY and CDR2 SMNVEV (reference sequence). The CDR3 DNA reads as TGTGCCAGCAGTAACCGAGCAACCGAAGCTTTCTTT. Its translation: CASSNRATEAFF.

The CDR3 here is CACRSPGTGNEKLFF. The CDR3 region has the DNA TGTGCCTGCAGGTCTCCGGGGACAGGGAATGAAAAACTGTTTTTT. The chain joins TRBV30 to TRBJ1-4, with TRBD1 matching over 9 bases. With 6 bases clipped from V and 5 bases from J, the junction kept 10 bases outside the gene matches. The germline V gene has CDR1 GTSNPN and CDR2 SVGIG (reference sequence). CDR3 length equals 15 residues.

The V gene is TRBV10-3, the J gene TRBJ1-6; no clear D gene. Per the germline V gene, CDR1 is ENHRY and CDR2 is SYGVKD. V lost 2 bases and J 12 bases, leaving 5 bases between the germline ends. The CDR3 extends over 11 amino acids. The CDR3 region has the DNA TGTGCCATCAGTGAGGAAGGACCCCTCCACTTT. Amino acids: CAISEEGPLHF.

The V and J genes are TRBV20-1 and TRBJ2-7; D is perhaps TRBD2 (6 bases). The V end lost 3 bases, the J end lost 7 bases, and 7 bases lay between the germline ends. This CDR3 region has 10 residues. Germline-derived CDR1 and CDR2 are DFQATT and SNEGSKA (reference sequence). The CDR3 DNA sequence: TGCAGTGCTAGCCGGGAGGAGCAGTACTTC. This sequence encodes CSASREEQYF.

This chain connects TRBV5-1 to TRBJ2-7, with 11 bases matching TRBD1. CDR1 is SGHRS and CDR2 is YFSETQ in the germline V gene. This CDR3 is 15 amino acids long. The ends lost 0 bases at V and 3 bases at J; junction bases unmatched: 2. CDR3 region: CASSLGGTGGYEQYF. In DNA form, the CDR3 reads TGCGCCAGCAGCTTGGGAGGGACAGGGGGCTACGAGCAGTACTTC. Complete variable domain (other parts from reference TRBV5-1 and TRBJ2-7): KAGVTQTPRYLIKTRGQQVTLSCSPISGHRSVSWYQQTPGQGLQFLFEYFSETQRNKGNFPGRFSGRQFSNSRSEMNVSTLELGDSALYLCASSLGGTGGYEQYFGPGTRLTVT.

The chain combines TRBV18 with TRBJ1-2; a weak D match, TRBD1 (6 bases). Trimming took off 0 bases at V and 3 bases at J, with 8 bases between the two ends. Germline-derived CDR1 and CDR2 are KGHSH and LQKENI. CDR3 length equals 14 residues. The CDR3 protein is CASSPPGADYGYTF. The CDR3 DNA reads TGTGCCAGCTCACCACCGGGGGCTGACTATGGCTACACCTTC.

The rearrangement joins TRBV9 to TRBJ1-2; D uncertain. Germline V CDR1 and CDR2: SGDLS, YYNGEE. The V end lost 2 bases, the J end lost 8 bases, and 16 bases lay between the germline ends. CDR3 length: 14 amino acids. The DNA of the CDR3 is TGTGCCAGCAGCGTCCCCGGGAACCTTAAAGGCTACACCTTC. Protein sequence: CASSVPGNLKGYTF.